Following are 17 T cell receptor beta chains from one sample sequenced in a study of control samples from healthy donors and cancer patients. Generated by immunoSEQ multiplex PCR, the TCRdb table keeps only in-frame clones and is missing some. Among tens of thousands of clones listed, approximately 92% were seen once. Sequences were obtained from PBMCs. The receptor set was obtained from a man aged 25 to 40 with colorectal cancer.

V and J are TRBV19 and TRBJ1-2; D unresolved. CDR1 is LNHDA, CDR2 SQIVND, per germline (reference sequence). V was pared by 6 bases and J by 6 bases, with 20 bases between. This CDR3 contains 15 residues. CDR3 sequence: CASRIPRLNWHGYTF. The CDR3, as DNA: TGTGCCAGTAGGATCCCCCGACTCAATTGGCATGGCTACACCTTC.

Here the CDR3 DNA reads TGTGCCAGCAGCCAAGACCGGACAGTTTCCTACGAGCAGTACTTC. Its protein product is CASSQDRTVSYEQYF. The chain joins TRBV3-1 (or the pseudogene TRBV3-2) to TRBJ2-7, with D perhaps TRBD1 (6 bases). The CDR3 spans 15 residues. V was shortened by 0 bases and J by 1 base, with 10 bases between the two germline ends. Germline V gene data show CDR1 as LGHDT and CDR2 as YNNKEL (reference sequence).

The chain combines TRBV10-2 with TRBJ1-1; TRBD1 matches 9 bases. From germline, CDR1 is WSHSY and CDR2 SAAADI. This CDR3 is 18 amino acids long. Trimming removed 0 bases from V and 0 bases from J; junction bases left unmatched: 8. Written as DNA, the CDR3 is TGCGCCAGCAGTGAGTCCCCGGGACAGGGCTCCATGAACACTGAAGCTTTCTTT. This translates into CASSESPGQGSMNTEAFF.

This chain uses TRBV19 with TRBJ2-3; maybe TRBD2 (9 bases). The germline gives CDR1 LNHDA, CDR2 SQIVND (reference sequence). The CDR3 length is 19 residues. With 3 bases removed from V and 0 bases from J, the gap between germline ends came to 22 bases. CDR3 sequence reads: CASSITGGLAGISTDTQYF. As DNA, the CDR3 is TGTGCCAGTAGTATCACAGGGGGGCTAGCGGGGATTAGCACAGATACGCAGTATTTT. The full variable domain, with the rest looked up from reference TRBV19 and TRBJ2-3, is DGGITQSPKYLFRKEGQNVTLSCEQNLNHDAMYWYRQDPGQGLRLIYYSQIVNDFQKGDIAEGYSVSREKKESFPLTVTSAQKNPTAFYLCASSITGGLAGISTDTQYFGPGTRLTVL.

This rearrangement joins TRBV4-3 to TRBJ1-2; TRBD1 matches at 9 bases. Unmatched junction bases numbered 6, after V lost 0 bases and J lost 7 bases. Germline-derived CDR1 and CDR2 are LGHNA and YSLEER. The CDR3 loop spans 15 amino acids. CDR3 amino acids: CASSQDWTGVSGYTF. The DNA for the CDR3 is TGCGCCAGCAGCCAAGATTGGACAGGGGTTTCTGGCTACACCTTC.

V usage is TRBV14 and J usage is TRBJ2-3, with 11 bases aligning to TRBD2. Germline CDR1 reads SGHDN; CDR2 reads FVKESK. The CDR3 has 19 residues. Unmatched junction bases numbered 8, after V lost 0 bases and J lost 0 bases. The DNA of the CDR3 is TGTGCCAGCAGCCAAGAATGGCTAGCGGGGGGACCAAGCACAGATACGCAGTATTTT. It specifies CASSQEWLAGGPSTDTQYF.

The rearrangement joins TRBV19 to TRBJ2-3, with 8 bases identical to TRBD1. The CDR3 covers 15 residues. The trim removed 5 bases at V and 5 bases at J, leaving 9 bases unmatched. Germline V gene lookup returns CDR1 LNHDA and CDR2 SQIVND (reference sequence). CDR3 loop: CASSPRGPGKDTQYF. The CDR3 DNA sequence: TGTGCCAGTAGTCCCAGGGGGCCTGGAAAAGATACGCAGTATTTT.

The CDR3 spells CASSLRTGSSYNEQFF. The CDR3 DNA sequence: TGTGCCAGCAGCCTTAGGACAGGGAGCTCCTACAATGAGCAGTTCTTC. The rearrangement joins TRBV6-2 or TRBV6-3 to TRBJ2-1, with 8 bases aligning to TRBD1. There are 16 residues in the CDR3. After removal of 6 bases from V and 0 bases from J, the junction contained 7 bases not matched to a gene. Germline assignment: CDR1 MNHEY and CDR2 SVGEGT.

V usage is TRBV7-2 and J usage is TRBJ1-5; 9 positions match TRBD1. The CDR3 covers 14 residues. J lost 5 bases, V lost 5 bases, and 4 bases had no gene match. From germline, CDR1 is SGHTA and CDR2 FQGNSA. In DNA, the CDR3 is TGTGCCAGCAGCCAGGGACAGGGACATCAGCCCCAGCATTTT. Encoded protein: CASSQGQGHQPQHF.

CDR3 bases: TGTGCCAGCAGTTACTCGGGACTAGCGGGGATAGAGACCCAGTACTTC. Residues: CASSYSGLAGIETQYF. This chain links TRBV6-5 with TRBJ2-5; 13 nucleotides align to TRBD2. This CDR3 has 16 residues. Germline-derived CDR1 and CDR2 are MNHEY and SVGAGI. V lost 0 bases and J lost 4; bases outside the gene matches: 2.

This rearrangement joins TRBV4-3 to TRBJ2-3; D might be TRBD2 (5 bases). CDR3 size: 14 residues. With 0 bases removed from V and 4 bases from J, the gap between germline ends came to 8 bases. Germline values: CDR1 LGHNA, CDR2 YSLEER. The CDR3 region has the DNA TGCGCCAGCAGCCAAGAGAGGGTTCCAGATACGCAGTATTTT. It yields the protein CASSQERVPDTQYF.

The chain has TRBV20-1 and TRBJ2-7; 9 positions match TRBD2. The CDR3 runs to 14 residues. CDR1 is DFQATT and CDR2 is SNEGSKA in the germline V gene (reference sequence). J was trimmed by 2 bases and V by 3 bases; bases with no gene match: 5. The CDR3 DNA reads TGCAGTGCTAGTGACGCGGGGGGGACCTACGAGCAGTACGTC. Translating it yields CSASDAGGTYEQYV.

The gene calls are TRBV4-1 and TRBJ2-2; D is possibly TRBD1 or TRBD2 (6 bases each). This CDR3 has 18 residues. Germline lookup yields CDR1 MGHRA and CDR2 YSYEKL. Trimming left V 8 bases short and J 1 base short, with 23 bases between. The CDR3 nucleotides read TGCGCCAGCGGGGGTAGGGCTGGGGGGCTAAAGAACACCGGGGAGCTGTTTTTT. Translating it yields CASGGRAGGLKNTGELFF.

The CDR3 sequence: CAISENLGANTGELFF. The CDR3 DNA reads TGTGCCATCAGTGAGAATTTGGGGGCGAACACCGGGGAGCTGTTTTTT. V and J are TRBV10-3 and TRBJ2-2, with D possibly called TRBD1 or TRBD2 (5 bases each). The V gene's germline CDR1 is ENHRY and CDR2 SYGVKD. This CDR3 region has 16 residues. Trimming shortened V by 2 bases and J by 0 bases, and 10 bases separated the two germline ends.

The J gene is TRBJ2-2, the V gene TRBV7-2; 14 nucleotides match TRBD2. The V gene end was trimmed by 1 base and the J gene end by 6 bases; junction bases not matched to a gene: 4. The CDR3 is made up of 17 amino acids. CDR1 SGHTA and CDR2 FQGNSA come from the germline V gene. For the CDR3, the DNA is TGTGCCAGCAGCTTAGGACTAGCGGGGGGGCGAGCCGGGGAGCTGTTTTTT. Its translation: CASSLGLAGGRAGELFF.

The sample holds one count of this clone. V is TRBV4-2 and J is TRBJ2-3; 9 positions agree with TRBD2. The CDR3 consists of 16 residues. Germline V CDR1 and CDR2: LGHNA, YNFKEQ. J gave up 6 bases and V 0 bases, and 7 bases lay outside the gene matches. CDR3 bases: TGTGCCAGCAGCCAAGAGGCAGCGGGGGGTTGGGATACGCAGTATTTT. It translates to CASSQEAAGGWDTQYF.

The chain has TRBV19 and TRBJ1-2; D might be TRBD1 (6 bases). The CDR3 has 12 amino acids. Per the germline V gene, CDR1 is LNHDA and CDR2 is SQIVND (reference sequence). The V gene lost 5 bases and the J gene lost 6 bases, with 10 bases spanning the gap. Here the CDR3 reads CASSSTGHGYTF. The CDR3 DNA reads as TGTGCCAGTAGTTCGACAGGTCATGGCTACACCTTC.